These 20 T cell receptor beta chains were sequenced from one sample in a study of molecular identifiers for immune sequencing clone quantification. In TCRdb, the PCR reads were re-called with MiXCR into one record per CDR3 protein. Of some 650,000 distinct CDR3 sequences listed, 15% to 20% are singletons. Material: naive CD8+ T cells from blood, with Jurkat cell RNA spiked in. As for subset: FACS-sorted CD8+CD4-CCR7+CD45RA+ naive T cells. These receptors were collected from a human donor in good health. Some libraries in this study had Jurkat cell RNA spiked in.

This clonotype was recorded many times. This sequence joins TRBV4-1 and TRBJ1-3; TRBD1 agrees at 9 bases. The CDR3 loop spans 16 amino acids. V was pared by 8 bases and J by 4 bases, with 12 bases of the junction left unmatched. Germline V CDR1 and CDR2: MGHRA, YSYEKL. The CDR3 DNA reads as TGCGCCAGCTGTCCCCGGACAGGGGAGGACGGAAACACCATATATTTT. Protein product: CASCPRTGEDGNTIYF.

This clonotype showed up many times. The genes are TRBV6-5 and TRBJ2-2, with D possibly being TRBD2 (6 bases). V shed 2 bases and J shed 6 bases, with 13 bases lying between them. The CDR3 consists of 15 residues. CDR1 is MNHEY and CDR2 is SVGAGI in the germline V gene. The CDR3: CASSYGGIRAGELFF. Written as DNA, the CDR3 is TGTGCCAGCAGTTACGGGGGGATTCGGGCCGGGGAGCTGTTTTTT.

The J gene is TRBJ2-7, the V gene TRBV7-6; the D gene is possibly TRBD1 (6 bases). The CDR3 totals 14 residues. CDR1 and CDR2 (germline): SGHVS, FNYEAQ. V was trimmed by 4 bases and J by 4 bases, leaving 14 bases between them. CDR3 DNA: TGTGCCAGCAGCTACACAGTACAGGGTTACGAGCAGTACTTC. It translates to CASSYTVQGYEQYF.

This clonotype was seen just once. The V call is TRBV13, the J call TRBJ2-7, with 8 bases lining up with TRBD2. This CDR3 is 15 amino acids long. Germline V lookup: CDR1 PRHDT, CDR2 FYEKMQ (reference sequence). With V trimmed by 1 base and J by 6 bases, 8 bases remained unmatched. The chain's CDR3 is CASSLAGLGGVEQYF. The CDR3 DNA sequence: TGTGCCAGCAGCTTAGCGGGACTAGGGGGAGTCGAGCAGTACTTC.

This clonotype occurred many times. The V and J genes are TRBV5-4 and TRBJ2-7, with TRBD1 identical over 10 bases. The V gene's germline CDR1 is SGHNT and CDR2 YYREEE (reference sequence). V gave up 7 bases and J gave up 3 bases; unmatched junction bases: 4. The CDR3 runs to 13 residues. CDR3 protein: CASGTGEIYEQYF. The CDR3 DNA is TGTGCCAGCGGGACAGGGGAAATCTACGAGCAGTACTTC. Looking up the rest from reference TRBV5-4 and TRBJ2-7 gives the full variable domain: ETGVTQSPTHLIKTRGQQVTLRCSSQSGHNTVSWYQQALGQGPQFIFQYYREEENGRGNFPPRFSGLQFPNYSSELNVNALELDDSALYLCASGTGEIYEQYFGPGTRLTVT.

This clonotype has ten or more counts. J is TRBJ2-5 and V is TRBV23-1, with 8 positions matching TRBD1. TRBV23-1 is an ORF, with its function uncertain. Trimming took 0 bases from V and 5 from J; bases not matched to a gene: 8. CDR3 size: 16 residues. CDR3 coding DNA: TGCGCCAGCAGTCAATCTGGTCGTGACAGGGGCGAGACCCAGTACTTC. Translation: CASSQSGRDRGETQYF.

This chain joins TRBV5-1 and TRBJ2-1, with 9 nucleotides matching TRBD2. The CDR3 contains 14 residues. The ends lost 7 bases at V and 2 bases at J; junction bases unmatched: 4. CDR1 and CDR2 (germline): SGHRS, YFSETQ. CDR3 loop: CASQLAGPYNEQFF. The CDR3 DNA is TGCGCCAGCCAACTAGCGGGCCCCTACAATGAGCAGTTCTTC.

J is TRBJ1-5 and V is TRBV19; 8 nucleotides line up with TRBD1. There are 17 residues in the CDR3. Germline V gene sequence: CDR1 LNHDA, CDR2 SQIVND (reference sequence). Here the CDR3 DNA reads TGTGTCAGCCTGGACAGGGTAGGTTCTTCGAGCAATCAGCCCCAGCATTTT. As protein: CVSLDRVGSSSNQPQHF.

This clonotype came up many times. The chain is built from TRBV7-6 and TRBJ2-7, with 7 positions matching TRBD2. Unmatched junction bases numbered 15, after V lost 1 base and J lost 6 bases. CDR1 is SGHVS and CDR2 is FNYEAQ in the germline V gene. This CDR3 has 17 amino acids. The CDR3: CASSLDVLGGSRGEQYF. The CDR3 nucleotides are TGTGCCAGCAGCTTAGATGTGCTGGGCGGGAGTCGGGGCGAGCAGTACTTC.

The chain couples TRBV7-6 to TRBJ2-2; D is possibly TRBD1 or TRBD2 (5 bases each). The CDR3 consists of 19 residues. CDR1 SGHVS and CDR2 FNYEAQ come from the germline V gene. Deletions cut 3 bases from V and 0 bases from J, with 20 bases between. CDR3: CASSLVLSEDKANTGELFF. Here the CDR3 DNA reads TGTGCCAGCAGCTTGGTACTCTCGGAGGACAAAGCGAACACCGGGGAGCTGTTTTTT.

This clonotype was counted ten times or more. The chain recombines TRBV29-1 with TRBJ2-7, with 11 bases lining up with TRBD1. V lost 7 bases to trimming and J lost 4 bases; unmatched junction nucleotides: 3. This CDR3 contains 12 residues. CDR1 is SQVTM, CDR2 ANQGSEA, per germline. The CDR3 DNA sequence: TGCAGCGGTGGGGACAGGGGGTACGAGCAGTACTTC. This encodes CSGGDRGYEQYF.

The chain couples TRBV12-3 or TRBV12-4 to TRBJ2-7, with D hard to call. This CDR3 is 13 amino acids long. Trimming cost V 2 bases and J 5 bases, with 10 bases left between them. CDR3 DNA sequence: TGTGCCAGCAGTTTATTGGGCTTCCACGAGCAGTACTTC. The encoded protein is CASSLLGFHEQYF.

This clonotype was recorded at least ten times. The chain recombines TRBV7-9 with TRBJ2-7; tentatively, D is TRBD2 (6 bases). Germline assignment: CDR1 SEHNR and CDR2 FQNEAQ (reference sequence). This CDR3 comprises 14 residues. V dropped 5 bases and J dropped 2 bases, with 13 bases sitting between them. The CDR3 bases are TGTGCCAGCAGCCCTACGGGAGAAACCTACGAGCAGTACTTC. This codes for CASSPTGETYEQYF.

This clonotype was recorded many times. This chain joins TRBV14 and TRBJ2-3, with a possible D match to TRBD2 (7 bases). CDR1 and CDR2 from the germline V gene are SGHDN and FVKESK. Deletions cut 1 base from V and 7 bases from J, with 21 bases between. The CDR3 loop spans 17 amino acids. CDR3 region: CASSQGAEGGPAYTQYF. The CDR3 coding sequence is TGTGCCAGCAGCCAAGGCGCGGAGGGGGGGCCTGCTTATACGCAGTATTTT.

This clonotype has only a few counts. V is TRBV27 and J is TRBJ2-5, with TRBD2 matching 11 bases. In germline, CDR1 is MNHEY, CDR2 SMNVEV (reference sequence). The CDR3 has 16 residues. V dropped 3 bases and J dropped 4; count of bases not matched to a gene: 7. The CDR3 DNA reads TGTGCCAGCAGTTTCGGGTTAGCGGGGGGGGGAGAGACCCAGTACTTC. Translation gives CASSFGLAGGGETQYF.

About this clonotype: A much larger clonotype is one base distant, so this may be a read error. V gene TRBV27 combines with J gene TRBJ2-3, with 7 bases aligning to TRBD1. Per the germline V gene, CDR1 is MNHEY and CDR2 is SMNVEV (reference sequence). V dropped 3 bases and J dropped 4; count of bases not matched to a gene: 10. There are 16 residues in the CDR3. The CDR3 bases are TGTGCCAGCAGTTTCTCGGGACAGATCTCGCCAGATACGCAGTATTTT. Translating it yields CASSFSGQISPDTQYF.

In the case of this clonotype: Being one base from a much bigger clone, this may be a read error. The DNA of the CDR3 is TGTGCCAGCTCCCTCGCACGGGGACGGGGCCGTCGGGGGAACGAGCAGTACTTC. Translating it yields CASSLARGRGRRGNEQYF. This chain links TRBV28 with TRBJ2-7; tentatively, D is TRBD2 (6 bases). The germline gives CDR1 MDHEN, CDR2 SYDVKM. The CDR3 has 18 residues. V was cut by 8 bases and J by 5 bases, with 31 bases left in between.

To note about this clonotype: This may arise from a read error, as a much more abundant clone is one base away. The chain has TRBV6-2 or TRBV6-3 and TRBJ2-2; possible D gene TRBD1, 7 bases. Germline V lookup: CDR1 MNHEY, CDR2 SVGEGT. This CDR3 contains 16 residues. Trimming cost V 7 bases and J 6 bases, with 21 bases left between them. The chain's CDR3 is CASKEIQGRMPGELFF. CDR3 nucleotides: TGTGCCAGCAAAGAAATACAGGGGAGGATGCCCGGGGAGCTGTTTTTT.

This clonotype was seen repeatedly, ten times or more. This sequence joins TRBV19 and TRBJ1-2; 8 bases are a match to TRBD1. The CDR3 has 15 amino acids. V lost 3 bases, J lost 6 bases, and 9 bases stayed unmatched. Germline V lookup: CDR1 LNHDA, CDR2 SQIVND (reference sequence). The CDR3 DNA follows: TGTGCCAGTAGTATCCCCCGGACAGGGATTGATGGCTACACCTTC. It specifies CASSIPRTGIDGYTF.

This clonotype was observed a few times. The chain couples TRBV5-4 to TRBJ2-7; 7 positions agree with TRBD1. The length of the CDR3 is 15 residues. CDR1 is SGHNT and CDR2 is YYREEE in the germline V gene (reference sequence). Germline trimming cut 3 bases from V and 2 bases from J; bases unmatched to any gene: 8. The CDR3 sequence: CASSWGTAGTYEQYF. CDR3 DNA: TGTGCCAGCAGCTGGGGGACAGCTGGGACCTACGAGCAGTACTTC.